These 16 T cell receptor delta chains were sequenced from one sample in a study of gamma-delta chains in newborns, infants, children. TCRdb re-identified clones in the reads via CATT. The sample has 4,600 or so delta-chain clones; 3% to 4% are singletons. The material sequenced was blood. All receptors derive from a child who was a newborn, infant or young child, either healthy, febrile or measles-vaccinated (not recorded which).

In this sample, this clone turned up a few times. Just one base apart from a much larger clone, this may be a read error. The same CDR3 can be traced to other DNA sequences in this sample. The chain has TRDV2 and TRDJ1, with 13 bases identical to TRDD3. CDR3 length: 14 residues. Unmatched junction bases numbered 2, after V lost 5 bases and J lost 3 bases. Looked up from germline, CDR1 is GEAIGNYY and CDR2 is EKD. The CDR3 DNA sequence: TGTGCCTGTGTCACTGGGGGATACGCCGATAAACTCATCTTT. As protein: CACVTGGYADKLIF.

On this clone itself: TCRdb records a much larger clone's protein for this DNA, with a difference at residue 6 that likely arises from a read error; the protein given is the translation of the DNA. The J gene is TRDJ2, the V gene TRDV2; D is ambiguous. V lost 0 bases, J lost 2 bases, and 12 bases lay in between. Per germline, CDR1 GEAIGNYY and CDR2 EKD. The CDR3 is made up of 16 amino acids. The CDR3 reads CACDTEFGSLTAQLFF. The DNA of the CDR3 is TGTGCCTGTGACACCGAATTTGGGTCATTGACAGCACAACTCTTCTTT.

Of note for this clone: This may arise from a read error, as a much more abundant clone is one base away. Other DNA sequences within the sample encode an identical CDR3. The chain uses TRDV2 and TRDJ3; tentatively, D is TRDD3 (6 bases). The CDR3 covers 22 residues. The V and J ends lost 0 bases and 2 bases respectively, with 25 bases between them. The germline V gene has CDR1 GEAIGNYY and CDR2 EKD. CDR3 in amino acids: CACDTGWTGGEPAAWDTRQMFF. The CDR3 DNA sequence: TGTGCCTGTGACACCGGTTGGACCGGGGGAGAACCTGCCGCCTGGGACACCCGACAGATGTTTTTC.

Comments on this clone: This may be a read error, as it is one base from a much larger clone. The chain recombines TRDV1 with TRDJ1; TRDD3 agrees at 8 bases. CDR1 and CDR2 from the germline V gene are TSWWSYY and QGS. This CDR3 is built from 22 residues. Germline trimming cut 2 bases from V and 1 base from J; bases unmatched to any gene: 24. This CDR3 is CALGETWKGDKAVRSCTDKLIF. The CDR3, as DNA: TGTGCTCTTGGGGAAACATGGAAGGGGGATAAGGCGGTTCGTTCATGCACCGATAAACTCATCTTT.

On this clone itself: Just one base apart from a much larger clone, this may be a read error. The J gene is TRDJ3, the V gene TRDV2; D is perhaps TRDD3 (6 bases). The CDR3 loop spans 19 amino acids. Germline CDR1 GEAIGNYY, CDR2 EKD. The V and J ends lost 0 bases and 2 bases respectively, with 16 bases between them. CDR3 bases: TGTGCCTGTGACACCGTACTGGGTCATAGCCCCTGGGACACCCGACAGATGTTTTTC. It yields the protein CACDTVLGHSPWDTRQMFF.

This clone appeared a few times. It differs at one base from a far larger clone, so likely a read error. The chain joins TRDV2 to TRDJ3; 13 nucleotides match TRDD3. The germline gives CDR1 GEAIGNYY, CDR2 EKD. The CDR3 extends over 19 amino acids. The CDR3 sequence is CACDQLTGGYGWDTRQTFF. The CDR3, as DNA: TGTGCCTGTGACCAACTTACTGGGGGATACGGCTGGGACACCCGACAGACGTTTTTC.

This clone has more than one count but fewer than ten. The protein held in TCRdb is that of a much larger clone and does not match this DNA's translation at residue 5, likely because of a read error; the protein shown is translated from the DNA. The V call is TRDV2, the J call TRDJ3, with no clear D. V shed 3 bases and J shed 2 bases, with 13 bases lying between them. Per the germline V gene, CDR1 is GEAIGNYY and CDR2 is EKD. The CDR3 extends over 17 amino acids. The CDR3 sequence: CACDALLHPWDTRQMFF. The CDR3 DNA reads as TGTGCCTGTGACGCACTCCTGCATCCCTGGGACACCCGACAGATGTTTTTC.

Turning to this clone: This likely reflects a read error, since a far larger clone is one base away. This sample also contains other DNA sequences that code for the same CDR3. V usage is TRDV2 and J usage is TRDJ3; 12 bases fit TRDD3. Germline loops: CDR1 GEAIGNYY, CDR2 EKD. CDR3 size: 21 residues. CDR3 nucleotide sequence: TGTGCCTGCGACACCGTAAACTGGGGGATACTTGGATCCTGGGACACCCGACAGATGTTTTTC. Residues: CACDTVNWGILGSWDTRQMFF.

On this clone: This is likely an artifact of a read error, given a far larger clone one base away. Other DNA sequences in this specimen translate into the identical CDR3. This chain joins TRDV2 and TRDJ2, with 12 bases that match TRDD3. Losses at the gene ends were 1 base for V and 7 bases for J; bases not matched to a gene: 15. Germline V gives CDR1 GEAIGNYY, CDR2 EKD. This CDR3 has 19 amino acids. The CDR3 sequence: CACDTVLLGDTPNLAQLFF. As DNA, the CDR3 is TGTGCCTGTGACACAGTACTGCTGGGGGATACGCCTAACTTAGCACAACTCTTCTTT.

In regard to this clone: TCRdb assigns this DNA the protein of a much larger clone, which departs from its translation at residue 8; this likely reflects a read error, and the protein shown comes from translating the DNA. The chain has TRDV2 and TRDJ2, with a possible D match to TRDD3 (6 bases). V dropped 3 bases and J dropped 3 bases, with 13 bases sitting between them. The CDR3 has 15 amino acids. Germline CDR1 reads GEAIGNYY; CDR2 reads EKD. CDR3 protein: CACDEMGILTAQLFF. For the CDR3, the DNA is TGTGCCTGTGACGAGATGGGGATCCTGACAGCACAACTCTTCTTT.

Comment on this clone: TCRdb records a much larger clone's protein for this DNA, with a difference at residue 9 that likely arises from a read error; the protein given is the translation of the DNA. The chain uses TRDV2 and TRDJ3; 10 bases line up with TRDD3. V lost 0 bases to trimming and J lost 5 bases; unmatched junction nucleotides: 0. The CDR3 has 16 residues. Germline V gene data show CDR1 as GEAIGNYY and CDR2 as EKD. CDR3 DNA: TGTGCCTGTGACACCGGGGGATACGGGGACACCCGACAGATGTTTTTC. Translating it yields CACDTGGYGDTRQMFF.

Details on this clone: With only one base between it and a far larger clone, this is likely a read error. This specimen includes other DNA sequences encoding the same CDR3. This sequence joins TRDV2 and TRDJ2; TRDD3 matches at 8 bases. CDR1 GEAIGNYY and CDR2 EKD come from the germline V gene. The V gene end was trimmed by 0 bases and the J gene end by 8 bases; junction bases not matched to a gene: 7. The CDR3 is made up of 15 amino acids. The CDR3 loop reads CACDTLGDATAQLFF. CDR3 sequence (DNA): TGTGCCTGTGACACCTTGGGGGATGCGACGGCACAACTCTTCTTT.

This clone came up a few times. The protein held in TCRdb is that of a much larger clone and does not match this DNA's translation at residue 10, likely because of a read error; the protein shown is translated from the DNA. The chain links TRDV2 to TRDJ2, with 7 bases aligning to TRDD3. This CDR3 region has 15 residues. Germline loops: CDR1 GEAIGNYY, CDR2 EKD. The CDR3 here is CACDTWGTLAAQLFF. The CDR3 coding sequence is TGTGCCTGTGACACCTGGGGGACTTTGGCAGCACAACTCTTCTTT.

This CDR3 reads CAFTCGTSLTAQLFF. The CDR3 DNA reads as TGTGCCTTTACCTGTGGGACTTCTTTGACAGCACAACTCTTCTTT. The chain links TRDV3 to TRDJ2, with D unresolved. CDR1 and CDR2 from the germline V gene are TVYSNPD and GDNSRS (reference sequence). The CDR3 loop spans 15 amino acids. With 1 base removed from V and 0 bases from J, the gap between germline ends came to 12 bases.

By share of the sample, this clone is medium-sized. This specimen includes other DNA sequences encoding the same CDR3. J is TRDJ3 and V is TRDV2, with TRDD3 identical over 7 bases. Germline CDR1 is GEAIGNYY and CDR2 is EKD. The CDR3 has 18 amino acids. V dropped 0 bases and J dropped 0; count of bases not matched to a gene: 4. The CDR3, as DNA: TGTGCCTGTGACACCGCTGGGGGGAGCTCCTGGGACACCCGACAGATGTTTTTC. This sequence encodes CACDTAGGSSWDTRQMFF.

In the case of this clone: A far larger clone is a single base away, which makes a read error likely. The same CDR3 arises from other DNA sequences in this sample as well. This rearrangement joins TRDV2 to TRDJ2, with TRDD3 identical over 11 bases. The CDR3 is 16 amino acids. The V gene's germline CDR1 is GEAIGNYY and CDR2 EKD. CDR3 region: CACDGLGDTLTAQLFF. CDR3 bases: TGTGCCTGTGACGGTCTGGGGGATACTTTGACAGCGCAACTCTTCTTT.